This T cell receptor beta chain was recorded in a study of T cells after yellow fever vaccination. One entry per CDR3 protein results from TCRdb running MiXCR on the 5' RACE reads. This table has more than 300,000 distinct CDR3 sequences, around 6.8% appearing once. Study-wide findings and caveats: Researchers noted that a small share of clonotypes showed up in both CD4 and CD8 compartments.

CDR3 length equals 13 residues. CDR1 and CDR2 (germline): SNHLY, FYNNEI. V dropped 7 bases and J dropped 2; count of bases not matched to a gene: 3. This clonotype occurred a few times. The antigen is unknown. The sequencing used PBMCs, collected about 41 days after the first yellow fever vaccination. This TCR was recovered from a man aged 18-30 years who received the YFV17D yellow fever vaccine. V is TRBV2 and J is TRBJ2-7, with 9 bases aligning to TRBD1. CDR3 loop: CASNRDRAYEQYF. The CDR3 nucleotides are TGTGCCAGCAATAGGGACAGGGCCTACGAGCAGTACTTC. The full variable domain, with the rest looked up from reference TRBV2 and TRBJ2-7, is EPEVTQTPSHQVTQMGQEVILRCVPISNHLYFYWYRQILGQKVEFLVSFYNNEISEKSEIFDDQFSVERPDGSNFTLKIRSTKLEDSAMYFCASNRDRAYEQYFGPGTRLTVT.